This T cell receptor beta chain comes out of a study of human T cells and chemical hapten exposure. Time point specified: patch test 3, about 24 weeks after DPC sensitization. Treatment: therapeutic diphenylcyclopropenone sensitization with weekly scalp DPC. V trimming: 3 bases; J trimming: 5 bases; junction bases outside the gene matches: 7. The CDR3 length is 15 residues. This clonotype was seen a handful of times. From the RACE reads, TCRdb called clonotypes with MiXCR, one entry per CDR3 protein. This sample has more than 45,000 distinct CDR3 sequences; around 12% occur once, and the top ten carry roughly 2.3%.

Sample: whole blood, taken in connection with sensitization to the hapten diphenylcyclopropenone (DPC). The receptor's source is a man younger than 45 with alopecia areata. Some clones in this sample may be carry-over from other donors' samples. The chain carries TRBV12-3 or TRBV12-4 and TRBJ1-1; 9 nucleotides align to TRBD1. The CDR3 sequence: CASSFGTGRGTEAFF. DNA of the CDR3: TGTGCCAGCAGTTTCGGGACAGGGCGTGGTACTGAAGCTTTCTTT.